This TCR beta chain was captured in a study of T cells in Graves' hyperthyroidism and ophthalmopathy. CDR3 length equals 15 residues. Losses at the gene ends were 6 bases for V and 3 bases for J; bases not matched to a gene: 1. Per germline, CDR1 WSHSY and CDR2 SAAADI. TCR beta CDR3 regions were amplified from RNA. The HTBI primer set drove a first-round RT-PCR of the TCR CDR3. One entry per CDR3 protein results from TCRdb running MiXCR on the multiplex PCR reads. This sample has around 580,000 distinct CDR3 sequences, with 40% to 55% found just once. The V call is TRBV10-2, the J call TRBJ2-1; 14 bases map to TRBD2. This TCR derives from a young woman with Graves' hyperthyroidism. The sample consisted of peripheral blood or thyroid tissue (not recorded which). Written as DNA, the CDR3 is TGCGCCAGCAGGGGACTAGCGGGAGTCTACAATGAGCAGTTCTTC. Protein product: CASRGLAGVYNEQFF.